The present T cell receptor (beta chain) was sequenced within a study of blood T cells in healthy people across ages. Next came a second PCR, run for about 7 to 11 cycles, which used a sample-barcoded 5' primer along with a J-beta primer mix. One entry per CDR3 protein results from TCRdb running MiXCR on the 5' RACE reads. Among around 970,000 distinct CDR3 sequences, just over 50% were seen once, and the ten largest hold around 21%. Trimming at V came to 7 bases and at J to 7 bases, leaving 20 bases not matched to a gene. Per germline, CDR1 MDHEN and CDR2 SYDVKM. The CDR3 contains 17 residues. The chain recombines TRBV28 with TRBJ1-2; 8 nucleotides match TRBD1. Sequenced: blood. The receptor was derived from a woman between 55 and 75 years old in good health. This CDR3 is CASTGTGGGSGLAGYTF. In nucleotides, the CDR3 is TGTGCCAGCACAGGGACAGGCGGAGGAAGTGGTTTGGCTGGCTACACCTTC.